The 24 T cell receptor beta chains listed next were all sequenced from one sample in a study of cytomegalovirus exposure and HLA in healthy donors. The PCR contained 60 Vbeta and 13 Jbeta primers. Sequenced by immunoSEQ multiplex PCR; TCRdb stores in-frame clones only, minus some. The sample records 110,000 or so clones, about 72% being singletons. The sequenced sample consisted of PBMCs. The source of these receptors is a man aged 50 to 60 in good health and CMV-seropositive.

The chain is built from TRBV28 and TRBJ1-2; D remains ambiguous. Trimming took 5 bases from V and 5 from J, leaving 12 bases between them. CDR1 is MDHEN and CDR2 is SYDVKM in the germline V gene. This CDR3 is built from 13 residues. The CDR3 DNA follows: TGTGCCAGCAGTCCGACGGCGGCTTATGGCTACACCTTC. Translating it yields CASSPTAAYGYTF.

The chain has TRBV5-6 and TRBJ2-7; TRBD2 matches at 11 bases. V shed 2 bases, J shed 3 bases, and the junction held 7 bases outside the gene matches. Germline CDR1 and CDR2: SGHDT and YYEEEE. CDR3 length: 16 residues. CDR3 protein: CASSFLSGTSGYEQYF. The CDR3 bases are TGTGCCAGCAGCTTTCTATCCGGGACTAGCGGCTACGAGCAGTACTTC.

J is TRBJ2-1 and V is TRBV2; 9 bases line up with TRBD2. The germline V gene encodes CDR1 SNHLY and CDR2 FYNNEI. With V trimmed by 10 bases and J by 1 base, 8 bases remained unmatched. The CDR3 loop spans 15 amino acids. The CDR3 protein is CATAVLAGSYNEQFF. CDR3 DNA: TGTGCCACGGCAGTTCTAGCGGGGTCCTACAATGAGCAGTTCTTC. Full variable domain (rest looked up from reference TRBV2 and TRBJ2-1): EPEVTQTPSHQVTQMGQEVILRCVPISNHLYFYWYRQILGQKVEFLVSFYNNEISEKSEIFDDQFSVERPDGSNFTLKIRSTKLEDSAMYFCATAVLAGSYNEQFFGPGTRLTVL.

This chain uses TRBV10-1 with TRBJ2-5, with 7 bases fitting TRBD1. CDR3 size: 13 residues. V trimming: 5 bases; J trimming: 2 bases; junction bases outside the gene matches: 2. Per the germline V gene, CDR1 is WNHNN and CDR2 is SYGVQD (reference sequence). In nucleotides, the CDR3 is TGCGCCAGCAGTCGACAGGGACAAGAGACCCAGTACTTC. Protein product: CASSRQGQETQYF.

V usage is TRBV7-8 and J usage is TRBJ2-5; 7 bases are shared with TRBD2. The germline V gene encodes CDR1 SGHVS and CDR2 FQNEAQ. Germline trimming cut 5 bases from V and 2 bases from J; bases unmatched to any gene: 8. This CDR3 contains 15 residues. CDR3 amino acids: CASSVSLAAQETQYF. The CDR3 region has the DNA TGTGCCAGCAGCGTTTCTCTAGCGGCACAAGAGACCCAGTACTTC.

V usage is TRBV18 and J usage is TRBJ1-2, with D unclear. This CDR3 has 14 residues. Trimming shortened V by 6 bases and J by 8 bases, and 19 bases separated the two germline ends. Germline V gene sequence: CDR1 KGHSH, CDR2 LQKENI. CDR3 sequence reads: CASSLGGSSKGYTF. The CDR3 DNA reads TGTGCCAGCTCCCTTGGCGGATCCAGTAAGGGCTACACCTTC.

In regard to this clone: The junction differs from germline at one of its ends, possibly a read error. V is TRBV7-9 and J is TRBJ2-1; 15 nucleotides match TRBD2. Per the germline V gene, CDR1 is SEHNR and CDR2 is FQNEAQ (reference sequence). The CDR3 runs 18 residues. CDR3 in DNA: TGTTCCAGCAGGGACCTGGGACTAGCGGGGGGAACCGTCAATGAGCAGTTCTTC. Protein sequence: CSSRDLGLAGGTVNEQFF.

In its sample, this clone was seen once. The V gene is TRBV5-5, the J gene TRBJ1-4, with TRBD1 identical over 7 bases. Germline V gives CDR1 SGHKS, CDR2 YYEKEE (reference sequence). V lost 6 bases and J lost 3; bases outside the gene matches: 5. The CDR3 length is 14 residues. CDR3 protein: CASTMTGSNEKLFF. The CDR3 bases are TGTGCCAGCACTATGACAGGGTCTAATGAAAAACTGTTTTTT.

This chain connects TRBV29-1 to TRBJ2-5; 8 positions agree with TRBD1. In germline, CDR1 is SQVTM, CDR2 ANQGSEA. The V and J ends lost 6 bases and 4 bases, in that order; junction bases with no gene match: 7. CDR3 length: 13 residues. The CDR3 region has the DNA TGCAGCGTAGAGAGACAGGGGCGAGAGACCCAGTACTTC. Protein product: CSVERQGRETQYF.

This chain links TRBV5-6 with TRBJ2-3; the match to TRBD2 covers 11 bases. The CDR3 has 15 amino acids. With V trimmed by 5 bases and J by 12 bases, 14 bases remained unmatched. CDR1 and CDR2 (germline): SGHDT, YYEEEE. The CDR3 DNA follows: TGTGCCAGCAGTACAGGGGAGCTAGCGGGGGGCCCCCAGTATTTT. Translation gives CASSTGELAGGPQYF.

This clone was found once. The chain combines TRBV5-8 with TRBJ2-1; TRBD1 aligns across 12 bases. Germline values: CDR1 SGHTS, CDR2 YDEGEE. V shed 4 bases and J 8 bases; nucleotides not matched to a gene: 7. This CDR3 comprises 15 residues. CDR3 residues: CASSRGTGGKDEQFF. The CDR3 DNA reads TGTGCCAGCAGCCGTGGGACAGGGGGCAAGGATGAGCAGTTCTTC. Filled out from reference TRBV5-8 and TRBJ2-1, the complete variable domain reads EAGVTQSPTHLIKTRGQQATLRCSPISGHTSVYWYQQALGLGLQFLLWYDEGEERNRGNFPPRFSGRQFPNYSSELNVNALELEDSALYLCASSRGTGGKDEQFFGPGTRLTVL.

This clone was picked up one time. The V gene is TRBV5-1, the J gene TRBJ2-3, with a tentative D call TRBD1 (5 bases). The ends were cut back, 4 bases at V and 1 base at J, with 13 bases in the middle. This CDR3 is built from 15 residues. Germline V CDR1 and CDR2: SGHRS, YFSETQ. The CDR3 DNA follows: TGCGCCAGCAGCCCCCAGGGTGGGGGCACAGATACGCAGTATTTT. Amino acids: CASSPQGGGTDTQYF.

About this clone: Mismatch with germline at one junction end may stem from a read error. The same CDR3 also results from other DNA sequences found in this sample. The V call is TRBV11-3, the J call TRBJ2-1, with 11 nucleotides matching TRBD1. Germline V gene lookup returns CDR1 SGHNT and CDR2 YENEEA. The CDR3 runs 16 residues. The CDR3: CASSLGVGQGADEQFF. Written as DNA, the CDR3 is TGTGCCAGCAGCTTAGGGGTTGGACAGGGGGCGGATGAACAGTTCTTC.

This rearrangement joins TRBV9 to TRBJ2-1, with TRBD2 matching over 10 bases. Germline V gives CDR1 SGDLS, CDR2 YYNGEE. The CDR3 is 17 amino acids. V trimming: 3 bases; J trimming: 1 base; junction bases outside the gene matches: 7. Written as DNA, the CDR3 is TGTGCCAGCAGCGCGCGCAGCGGGGGGGTTTCCTACAATGAGCAGTTCTTC. Protein sequence: CASSARSGGVSYNEQFF. Using reference TRBV9 and TRBJ2-1 for the parts outside the CDR3, the full variable domain is DSGVTQTPKHLITATGQRVTLRCSPRSGDLSVYWYQQSLDQGLQFLIQYYNGEERAKGNILERFSAQQFPDLHSELNLSSLELGDSALYFCASSARSGGVSYNEQFFGPGTRLTVL.

The gene calls are TRBV7-2 and TRBJ2-3; tentatively, D is TRBD2 (5 bases). V lost 7 bases, J lost 4 bases, and 15 bases lay in between. Germline CDR1 is SGHTA and CDR2 is FQGNSA. The CDR3 is 14 residues long. In nucleotides, the CDR3 is TGTGCCAGCACCCAGGAGGCGCTGGCAGATACGCAGTATTTT. Translation gives CASTQEALADTQYF.

This clone was detected only a few times. V gene TRBV5-1 combines with J gene TRBJ2-1; no clear D. The CDR3 runs to 15 residues. The V end lost 2 bases, the J end lost 0 bases, and 9 bases lay between the germline ends. Germline V gene data show CDR1 as SGHRS and CDR2 as YFSETQ. The CDR3 DNA reads as TGCGCCAGCAGCTTAATGAGAAGCTCCTACAATGAGCAGTTCTTC. Residues: CASSLMRSSYNEQFF.

The chain employs TRBV7-9 and TRBJ1-4; no definite D call. V gave up 1 base and J gave up 6 bases, with 15 bases separating them. CDR1 and CDR2 from the germline V gene are SEHNR and FQNEAQ (reference sequence). CDR3 length: 16 residues. In DNA, the CDR3 is TGTGCCAGCAGCTTAGGGTTTGTTCCCGCGGATGAAAAACTGTTTTTT. Its protein product is CASSLGFVPADEKLFF. The complete variable domain, with remaining parts taken from reference TRBV7-9 and TRBJ1-4, reads DTGVSQNPRHKITKRGQNVTFRCDPISEHNRLYWYRQTLGQGPEFLTYFQNEAQLEKSRLLSDRFSAERPKGSFSTLEIQRTEQGDSAMYLCASSLGFVPADEKLFFGSGTQLSVL.

The chain combines TRBV28 with TRBJ2-3; 7 bases agree with TRBD1. Looked up from germline, CDR1 is MDHEN and CDR2 is SYDVKM. This CDR3 contains 13 residues. The ends lost 6 bases at V and 4 bases at J; junction bases unmatched: 4. The DNA for the CDR3 is TGTGCCAGCAGACCACAGGGGCCAGATACGCAGTATTTT. It codes for CASRPQGPDTQYF.

The chain couples TRBV5-1 to TRBJ2-5, with D possibly being TRBD1 (5 bases). This CDR3 has 15 amino acids. The V gene lost 4 bases and the J gene lost 4 bases, with 17 bases spanning the gap. Per germline, CDR1 SGHRS and CDR2 YFSETQ. CDR3 sequence (DNA): TGCGCCAGCAGCATCCATCAGGGTCCAGGAGAGACCCAGTACTTC. It yields the protein CASSIHQGPGETQYF.

This clone has a single count. The chain uses TRBV6-5 and TRBJ2-1; D not resolved. V was clipped by 4 bases and J by 4 bases, with 14 bases between them. CDR3 length: 15 residues. CDR1 and CDR2 (germline): MNHEY, SVGAGI. The CDR3 loop is CASSSDQALYNEQFF. The CDR3 DNA is TGTGCCAGCAGTTCGGATCAGGCTCTATACAATGAGCAGTTCTTC.

The chain uses TRBV5-1 and TRBJ1-1, with 7 bases lining up with TRBD1. The CDR3 is 14 amino acids. J gave up 1 base and V 3 bases, and 3 bases lay outside the gene matches. The germline CDR1 and CDR2 sequences are SGHRS and YFSETQ. CDR3: CASSSGTANTEAFF. CDR3 in DNA: TGCGCCAGCAGCTCGGGGACAGCGAACACTGAAGCTTTCTTT.

V usage is TRBV12-5 and J usage is TRBJ2-7; D remains ambiguous. The CDR3 has 14 residues. Germline assignment: CDR1 LGHNT and CDR2 FRNRAP. V was clipped by 6 bases and J by 5 bases, with 17 bases between them. The CDR3 protein is CASGPTRQSHEQYF. In DNA, the CDR3 is TGTGCTAGTGGCCCCACCCGCCAGTCCCACGAGCAGTACTTC.

The V and J genes are TRBV19 and TRBJ2-6; TRBD2 aligns across 9 bases. Germline CDR1 is LNHDA and CDR2 is SQIVND (reference sequence). V lost 6 bases to trimming and J lost 2 bases; unmatched junction nucleotides: 11. This CDR3 has 18 residues. In nucleotides, the CDR3 is TGTGCCAGTAGCTCCGCGGGAGTAGCGGGAGCTGGGGCCAACGTCCTGACTTTC. Its translation is CASSSAGVAGAGANVLTF.

A remark on this clone: A read error may produce the germline difference seen at one junction end. The rearrangement joins TRBV5-1 to TRBJ1-2; D not resolved. Germline CDR1 and CDR2: SGHRS and YFSETQ. The CDR3 length is 12 residues. CDR3 in amino acids: CASSLAGPQKIF. The CDR3 nucleotides are TGCGCCAGCAGCTTGGCAGGTCCGCAAAAGATCTTC.